One sample yielded the 22 T cell receptor beta chains listed below, sequenced in a study of blood T cell repertoires in COVID-19 (TCRdb year 2020). Libraries were constructed by the immunoSEQ multiplex PCR assay. As stored in TCRdb, this immuneACCESS dataset retains in-frame rearrangements with V and J assigned. A fraction of the clones does not appear; measured against another copy, unresolved V genes explain less than half of the discrepancy, and the remainder lacks a known reason. The sample table records approximately 100,000 clones; 75% to 90% of these occur just once. Roughly 32% of the sample rests with the top ten. Sequencing input: peripheral blood. The receptors shown here come from a woman at least 80 years old with acute or convalescent COVID-19.

The V gene is TRBV11-1, the J gene TRBJ2-7; the D is unclear. Germline V gene lookup returns CDR1 SGHAT and CDR2 FQDESV (reference sequence). V shed 1 base and J shed 5 bases, with 12 bases lying between them. The CDR3 runs 14 residues. The CDR3: CASSLGERPNEQYF. CDR3 coding DNA: TGTGCCAGCAGCTTAGGCGAACGTCCCAACGAGCAGTACTTC.

This clone has only one observation. V gene TRBV19 combines with J gene TRBJ1-5, with D unclear. Germline V gene lookup returns CDR1 LNHDA and CDR2 SQIVND (reference sequence). Trimming took 5 bases from V and 3 from J, leaving 11 bases between them. The CDR3 contains 14 residues. As DNA, the CDR3 is TGTGCCAGTAGTGTGGGTACAGTCAATCAGCCCCAGCATTTT. Amino acid sequence: CASSVGTVNQPQHF.

CDR3 coding DNA: TGTGCCAGCTCTGGCAGTACCTATAATTCACCCCTCCACTTT. Translated: CASSGSTYNSPLHF. This chain connects TRBV25-1 to TRBJ1-6, with D hard to call. V was clipped by 8 bases and J by 2 bases, with 10 bases between them. CDR3 length: 14 amino acids. The germline CDR1 and CDR2 sequences are MGHDK and SYGVNS.

This clone was seen more than once but under ten times. The chain combines TRBV2 with TRBJ1-2, with 7 bases lining up with TRBD1. The CDR3 runs to 16 residues. Germline CDR1 reads SNHLY; CDR2 reads FYNNEI. Trimming cost V 1 base and J 3 bases; bases outside gene matches: 8. In DNA, the CDR3 is TGTGCCAGCAGTGAAGTAGGAAAGGGGGCGGACTATGGCTACACCTTC. Translated: CASSEVGKGADYGYTF.

The gene calls are TRBV2 and TRBJ1-2, with D perhaps matching TRBD1 (5 bases). Germline values: CDR1 SNHLY, CDR2 FYNNEI. This CDR3 contains 11 residues. The germline V and J ends were trimmed by 8 bases and 7 bases, with 11 bases remaining between them. This chain's CDR3 is CASATAPGYTF. For the CDR3, the DNA is TGTGCCAGCGCGACAGCGCCTGGCTACACCTTC.

This clone was recorded once. The chain uses TRBV5-6 and TRBJ1-5; D is perhaps TRBD1 (6 bases). V was clipped by 0 bases and J by 0 bases, with 7 bases between them. The germline CDR1 and CDR2 sequences are SGHDT and YYEEEE. The CDR3 consists of 15 residues. The CDR3 coding sequence is TGTGCCAGCAGCTTGGGACAGGATAGCAATCAGCCCCAGCATTTT. The encoded protein is CASSLGQDSNQPQHF.

This chain links TRBV28 with TRBJ1-5, with 7 bases fitting TRBD1. Germline V gives CDR1 MDHEN, CDR2 SYDVKM. Trimming took 6 bases from V and 6 from J; bases not matched to a gene: 14. This CDR3 region has 16 residues. The CDR3 reads CASSSEGALNGQPQHF. The CDR3 nucleotides are TGTGCCAGCAGCTCCGAGGGGGCGTTGAATGGTCAGCCCCAGCATTTT.

The chain employs TRBV6-1 and TRBJ1-2; D is perhaps TRBD1 (5 bases). Trimming took off 0 bases at V and 11 bases at J, with 10 bases between the two ends. The germline CDR1 and CDR2 sequences are MNHNS and SASEGT. The CDR3 has 12 residues. The CDR3 protein is CASSEARTGYTF. CDR3 DNA: TGTGCCAGCAGTGAAGCGCGTACAGGATACACCTTC.

The rearrangement links TRBV6-5 to TRBJ2-7; possible D gene TRBD1, 5 bases. The V gene lost 7 bases and the J gene lost 1 base, with 14 bases spanning the gap. From germline, CDR1 is MNHEY and CDR2 SVGAGI. The CDR3 loop spans 14 amino acids. As DNA, the CDR3 is TGTGCCAGCACCATAAGCGACAGTTCCTACGAGCAGTACTTC. It codes for CASTISDSSYEQYF.

V is TRBV5-1 and J is TRBJ1-6; tentative D call: TRBD1 (6 bases). The germline V gene has CDR1 SGHRS and CDR2 YFSETQ. The CDR3 spans 14 residues. Trimming removed 4 bases from V and 5 bases from J, with 10 bases in between. CDR3 residues: CASSKGQNNSPLHF. DNA of the CDR3: TGCGCCAGCAGCAAAGGACAGAATAATTCACCCCTCCACTTT.

V and J are TRBV7-9 and TRBJ1-1; D remains unclear. This CDR3 has 15 residues. CDR1 is SEHNR, CDR2 FQNEAQ, per germline (reference sequence). V lost 1 base and J 0 bases, leaving 9 bases between the germline ends. The CDR3 DNA sequence: TGTGCCAGCAGCTTAGTTGGAGGAATGAACACTGAAGCTTTCTTT. As protein: CASSLVGGMNTEAFF.

V and J are TRBV9 and TRBJ2-1; 14 nucleotides line up with TRBD2. Germline values: CDR1 SGDLS, CDR2 YYNGEE. This CDR3 is built from 15 residues. V shed 4 bases, J shed 11 bases, and the junction held 8 bases outside the gene matches. The CDR3 spells CASSPYGLAGGQQFF. CDR3 coding DNA: TGTGCCAGCAGCCCTTATGGACTAGCGGGGGGACAGCAGTTCTTC.

This clone occurred a few times. This chain uses TRBV4-3 with TRBJ1-6, with 8 nucleotides matching TRBD1. The junction had 13 bases not matched to a gene; V was cut back by 0 bases and J by 9 bases. The CDR3 runs 18 residues. Germline values: CDR1 LGHNA, CDR2 YSLEER. CDR3 in DNA: TGCGCCAGCAGCCAAGAGTATGGTCTACAGGGGGGTATTTCACCCCTCCACTTT. This encodes CASSQEYGLQGGISPLHF.

The chain carries TRBV6-5 and TRBJ2-7; 9 nucleotides line up with TRBD2. With V trimmed by 5 bases and J by 4 bases, 3 bases remained unmatched. Germline lookup yields CDR1 MNHEY and CDR2 SVGAGI. The CDR3 consists of 13 residues. The CDR3 coding sequence is TGTGCCAGCAGTCTAGCGGGAACATACGAGCAGTACTTC. Its protein product is CASSLAGTYEQYF.

The chain links TRBV2 to TRBJ2-7, with TRBD1 matching over 10 bases. The CDR3 extends over 14 amino acids. V shed 4 bases and J 2 bases; nucleotides not matched to a gene: 2. Germline-derived CDR1 and CDR2 are SNHLY and FYNNEI. The CDR3 DNA follows: TGTGCCAGCAGTGGGGACAGGGGAACCTACGAGCAGTACTTC. This gives the protein CASSGDRGTYEQYF.

This chain joins TRBV11-2 and TRBJ2-7, with 9 bases aligning to TRBD2. The CDR3 has 17 residues. The J segment lost 2 bases and the V segment lost 1 base, leaving 9 bases of the junction unmatched. The germline CDR1 and CDR2 sequences are SGHAT and FQNNGV. The CDR3 is CASSLVVGRGGAYEQYF. The CDR3 DNA reads TGTGCCAGCAGCTTAGTAGTCGGGCGGGGGGGCGCCTACGAGCAGTACTTC.

V and J are TRBV5-8 and TRBJ2-1, with 7 bases that match TRBD2. The germline gives CDR1 SGHTS, CDR2 YDEGEE. The V segment lost 2 bases and the J segment 9 bases; nucleotides outside the gene matches: 8. This CDR3 is built from 14 residues. The CDR3 DNA reads as TGTGCCAGCAGCTTCGGGAACGGGGAGGGTGAGCAGTTCTTC. Translated: CASSFGNGEGEQFF.

J is TRBJ1-5 and V is TRBV19; 7 nucleotides match TRBD1. The CDR3 runs to 12 residues. The ends lost 5 bases at V and 7 bases at J; junction bases unmatched: 2. CDR1 and CDR2 from the germline V gene are LNHDA and SQIVND (reference sequence). CDR3 region: CASSLQGQPQHF. CDR3 DNA: TGTGCCAGTAGTTTACAGGGGCAGCCCCAGCATTTT.

This clone has a single count. The chain recombines TRBV2 with TRBJ1-5; D uncertain. V lost 6 bases, J lost 5 bases, and 11 bases lay in between. The CDR3 length is 13 residues. Germline CDR1 and CDR2: SNHLY and FYNNEI. The CDR3 protein is CASRFREDQPQHF. The CDR3, as DNA: TGTGCCAGCAGATTCCGGGAGGATCAGCCCCAGCATTTT.

This clone has a single count. The gene calls are TRBV21-1 and TRBJ2-7; the table's D call of TRBD1 was not tested on the DNA. TRBV21-1 is marked as a pseudogene. The CDR3 totals 18 residues. The CDR3 loop is CASSSRAIRAITSYEQYF. The CDR3 region has the DNA TGTGCCAGCAGCTCTAGAGCGATCAGGGCGATAACCTCCTACGAGCAGTACTTC.

V is TRBV9 and J is TRBJ2-1; D gene unclear. This CDR3 contains 12 residues. V was clipped by 2 bases and J by 6 bases, with 6 bases between them. CDR1 and CDR2 (germline): SGDLS, YYNGEE. CDR3 sequence (DNA): TGTGCCAGCAGCGTTAACAGCAATGAGCAGTTCTTC. This translates into CASSVNSNEQFF.

This clone was detected only once. The chain links TRBV29-1 to TRBJ2-3; 13 bases are shared with TRBD2. J was trimmed by 0 bases and V by 3 bases; bases with no gene match: 3. The CDR3 loop spans 16 amino acids. Looked up from germline, CDR1 is SQVTM and CDR2 is ANQGSEA. CDR3 sequence (DNA): TGCAGCGTTGATGGACTAGCGGGGGACAGCACAGATACGCAGTATTTT. Its translation is CSVDGLAGDSTDTQYF.